The rows below give T cell receptor beta chains drawn from one sample of a study of blood T cell repertoires in COVID-19. TCRdb keeps only in-frame clones here, not all; method: immunoSEQ multiplex PCR. The sample holds about 200,000 clones, around 89% seen once. The sequencing input was PBMCs or T cells enriched from blood (not recorded which). The origin of the receptors is a woman between 18 and 29 years old who had recovered from COVID-19. Each CDR3 is given without its conserved first and last residue.

TRBV28	TRBJ2-1	ASSAGGSYNEQF
TRBV27	TRBJ1-2	ASSYRASMGYT
TRBV6-5	TRBJ1-2	ASSYVQGLGYGYT
TRBV29-1	TRBJ1-2	SVDTGTGFSYGYT
TRBV4-1	TRBJ1-4	ASSPTGGDNEKLF
TRBV5-1	TRBJ2-1	ASSWGQGLDNEQF
TRBV9	TRBJ2-2	ASSLGLAGGPGGELF
TRBV28	TRBJ1-4	ASTPGEKLF
TRBV27	TRBJ2-5	ASSSNRDRGRLETQY
TRBV30	TRBJ1-1	AWKIKEGWGGEAF
TRBV29-1	TRBJ2-7	SVEGGLRQGVNEQY
TRBV10-1	TRBJ2-1	ASSDSGGVGNEQF
TRBV9	TRBJ2-3	ASSAPGTGAGQY